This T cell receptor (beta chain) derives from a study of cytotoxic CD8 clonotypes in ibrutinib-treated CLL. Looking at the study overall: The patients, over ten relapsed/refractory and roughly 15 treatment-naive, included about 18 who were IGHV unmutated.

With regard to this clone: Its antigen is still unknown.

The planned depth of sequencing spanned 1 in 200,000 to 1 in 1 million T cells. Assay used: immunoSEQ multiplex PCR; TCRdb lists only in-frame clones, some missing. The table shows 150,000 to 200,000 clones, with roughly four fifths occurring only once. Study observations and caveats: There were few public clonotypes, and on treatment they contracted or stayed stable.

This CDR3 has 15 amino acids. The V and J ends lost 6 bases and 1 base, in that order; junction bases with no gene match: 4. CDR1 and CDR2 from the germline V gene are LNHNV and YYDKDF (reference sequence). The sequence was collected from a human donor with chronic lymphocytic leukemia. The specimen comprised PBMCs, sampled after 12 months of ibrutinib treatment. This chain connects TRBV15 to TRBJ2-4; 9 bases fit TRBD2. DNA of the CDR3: TGTGCCACCAGTGCGGGGGGGCCGGCCAAAAACATTCAGTACTTC. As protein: CATSAGGPAKNIQYF. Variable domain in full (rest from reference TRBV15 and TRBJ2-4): DAMVIQNPRYQVTQFGKPVTLSCSQTLNHNVMYWYQQKSSQAPKLLFHYYDKDFNNEADTPDNFQSRRPNTSFCFLDIRSPGLGDTAMYLCATSAGGPAKNIQYFGAGTRLSVL.